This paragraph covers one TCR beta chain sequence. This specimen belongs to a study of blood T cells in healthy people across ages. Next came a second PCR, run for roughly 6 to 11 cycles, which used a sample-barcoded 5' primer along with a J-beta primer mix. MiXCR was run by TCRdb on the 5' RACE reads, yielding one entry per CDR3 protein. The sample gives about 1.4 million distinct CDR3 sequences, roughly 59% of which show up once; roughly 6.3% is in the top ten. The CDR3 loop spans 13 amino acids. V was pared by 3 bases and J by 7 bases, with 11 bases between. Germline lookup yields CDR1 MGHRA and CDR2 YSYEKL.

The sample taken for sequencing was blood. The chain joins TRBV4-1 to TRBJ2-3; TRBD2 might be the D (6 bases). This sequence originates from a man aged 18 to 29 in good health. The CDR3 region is CASSHPGLNTQYF. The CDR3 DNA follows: TGCGCCAGCAGCCACCCGGGACTTAATACGCAGTATTTT.